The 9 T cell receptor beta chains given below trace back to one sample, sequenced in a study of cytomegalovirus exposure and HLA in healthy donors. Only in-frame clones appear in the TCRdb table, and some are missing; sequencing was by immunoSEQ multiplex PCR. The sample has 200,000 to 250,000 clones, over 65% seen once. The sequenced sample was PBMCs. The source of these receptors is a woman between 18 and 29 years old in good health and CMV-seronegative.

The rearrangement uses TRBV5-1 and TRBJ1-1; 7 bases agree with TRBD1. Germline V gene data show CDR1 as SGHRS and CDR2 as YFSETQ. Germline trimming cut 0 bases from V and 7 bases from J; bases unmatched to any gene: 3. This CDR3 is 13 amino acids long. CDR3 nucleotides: TGCGCCAGCAGCTTGGACAGGGGCAATGAAGCTTTCTTT. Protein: CASSLDRGNEAFF.

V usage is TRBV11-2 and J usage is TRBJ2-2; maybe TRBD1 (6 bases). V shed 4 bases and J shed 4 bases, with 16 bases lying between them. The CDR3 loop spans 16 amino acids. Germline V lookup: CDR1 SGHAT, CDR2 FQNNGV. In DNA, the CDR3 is TGTGCCAGCAGCTCACTCCGGGACATCTTCACCGGGGAGCTGTTTTTT. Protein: CASSSLRDIFTGELFF. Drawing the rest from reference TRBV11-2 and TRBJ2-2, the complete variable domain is EAGVAQSPRYKIIEKRQSVAFWCNPISGHATLYWYQQILGQGPKLLIQFQNNGVVDDSQLPKDRFSAERLKGVDSTLKIQPAKLEDSAVYLCASSSLRDIFTGELFFGEGSRLTVL.

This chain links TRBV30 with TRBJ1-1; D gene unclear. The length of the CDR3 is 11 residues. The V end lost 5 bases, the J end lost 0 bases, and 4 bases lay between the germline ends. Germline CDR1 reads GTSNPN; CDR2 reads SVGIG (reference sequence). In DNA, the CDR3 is TGTGCCTGGGGGGTGAACACTGAAGCTTTCTTT. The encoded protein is CAWGVNTEAFF.

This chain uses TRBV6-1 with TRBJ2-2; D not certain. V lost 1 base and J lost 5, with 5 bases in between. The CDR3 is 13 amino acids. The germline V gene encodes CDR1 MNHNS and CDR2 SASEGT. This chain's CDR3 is CASSEEWTGELFF. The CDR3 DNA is TGTGCCAGCAGTGAAGAGTGGACCGGGGAGCTGTTTTTT.

The DNA for the CDR3 is TGTGCCAGCAGCTCAGTCAGGGGCAAGCAGTTCTTC. Residues: CASSSVRGKQFF. The chain links TRBV7-3 to TRBJ2-1, with D perhaps TRBD1 (6 bases). This CDR3 comprises 12 residues. V lost 4 bases to trimming and J lost 11 bases, with 12 bases between them. CDR1 is SGHTA and CDR2 is FQGTGA in the germline V gene. The full variable domain, its missing parts supplied by reference TRBV7-3 and TRBJ2-1, is GAGVSQTPSNKVTEKGKYVELRCDPISGHTALYWYRQSLGQGPEFLIYFQGTGAADDSGLPNDRFFAVRPEGSVSTLKIQRTERGDSAVYLCASSSVRGKQFFGPGTRLTVL.

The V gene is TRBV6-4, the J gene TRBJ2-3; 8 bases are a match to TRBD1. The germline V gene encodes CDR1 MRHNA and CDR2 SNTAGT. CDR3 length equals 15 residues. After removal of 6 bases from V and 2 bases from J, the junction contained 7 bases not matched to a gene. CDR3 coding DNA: TGTGCCAGCAGACCGGGACAGGCAGTCACAGATACGCAGTATTTT. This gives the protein CASRPGQAVTDTQYF.

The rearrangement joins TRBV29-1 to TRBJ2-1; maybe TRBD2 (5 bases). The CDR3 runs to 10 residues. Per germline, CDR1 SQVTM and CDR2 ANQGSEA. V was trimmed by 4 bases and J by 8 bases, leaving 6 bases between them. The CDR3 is CSVAGDEQFF. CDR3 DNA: TGCAGCGTTGCCGGGGATGAGCAGTTCTTC.

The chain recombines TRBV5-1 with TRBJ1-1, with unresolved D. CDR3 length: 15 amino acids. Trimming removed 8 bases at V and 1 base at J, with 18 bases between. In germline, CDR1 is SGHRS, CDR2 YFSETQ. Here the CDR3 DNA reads TGCGCCAGTCTAACGGAGGGTCCGCGGAACACTGAAGCTTTCTTT. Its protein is CASLTEGPRNTEAFF.

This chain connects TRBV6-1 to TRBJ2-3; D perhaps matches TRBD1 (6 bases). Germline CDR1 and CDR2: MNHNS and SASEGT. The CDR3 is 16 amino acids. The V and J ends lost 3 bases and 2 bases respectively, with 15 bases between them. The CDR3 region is CASSESLGQYTDTQYF. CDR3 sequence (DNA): TGTGCCAGCAGTGAGAGCTTAGGACAGTACACAGATACGCAGTATTTT.